This TCR beta chain was sequenced in a study of cytomegalovirus exposure and HLA in healthy donors. Study at large: Earlier, 110 million or so unique TCR beta sequences were recovered from approximately 180 million T cells by an analysis.

CDR3 length equals 14 residues. V shed 4 bases, J shed 2 bases, and the junction held 5 bases outside the gene matches. Per the germline V gene, CDR1 is SGHTS and CDR2 is YDEGEE. This clone has a handful of counts. With 60 Vbeta and 13 Jbeta primers, the PCR was carried out. Under the authors' procedure: Among the unique TCR beta chains that a later analysis counted, about 85 million in all, about 12 million were shared. This table comes from immunoSEQ multiplex PCR, and its TCRdb copy is limited to in-frame clones, with some not included. For V, J and clone size, that table is used; D and trimming come from the DNA. The sample carries about 180,000 clones, around three quarters recorded once. While unrecorded immune exposures were likely, the donors were nominally healthy when sampled.

The sample was PBMCs. The clonotype was recovered from a man aged 35-49 years in good health and CMV-seronegative. This chain uses TRBV5-8 with TRBJ2-7; 8 bases fit TRBD1. The CDR3 spells CASSLQGGPYEQYF. In DNA form, the CDR3 reads TGTGCCAGCAGCCTACAGGGGGGCCCCTACGAGCAGTACTTC.